This record concerns one T cell receptor beta chain sequence. This entry is derived from a study of OX40 agonist ivuxolimab in advanced cancers. Looking at the study overall: Averaging roughly 60 years in age, with a range of about 23 to 79, the cohort was about 85% male.

This CDR3 comprises 14 residues. V gave up 5 bases and J gave up 5 bases, with 15 bases separating them. Germline CDR1 MDHEN, CDR2 SYDVKM. Libraries were prepared by immunoSEQ multiplex PCR; TCRdb keeps only in-frame clonotypes and omits some of them. Found here are tens of thousands of clones, 92% of them singletons; the top ten hold about 33%. This receptor was identified in an adult with an advanced solid tumor such as melanoma, head and neck, liver or kidney cancer. The source was CD4+ or CD8+ T cells sorted from blood, collected in a trial of the OX40 agonist ivuxolimab. The chain links TRBV28 to TRBJ1-1; tentatively, D is TRBD1 (6 bases). CDR3 region: CASSDLRGGTEAFF. In DNA form, the CDR3 reads TGTGCCAGCAGTGACCTTCGAGGGGGAACTGAAGCTTTCTTT.